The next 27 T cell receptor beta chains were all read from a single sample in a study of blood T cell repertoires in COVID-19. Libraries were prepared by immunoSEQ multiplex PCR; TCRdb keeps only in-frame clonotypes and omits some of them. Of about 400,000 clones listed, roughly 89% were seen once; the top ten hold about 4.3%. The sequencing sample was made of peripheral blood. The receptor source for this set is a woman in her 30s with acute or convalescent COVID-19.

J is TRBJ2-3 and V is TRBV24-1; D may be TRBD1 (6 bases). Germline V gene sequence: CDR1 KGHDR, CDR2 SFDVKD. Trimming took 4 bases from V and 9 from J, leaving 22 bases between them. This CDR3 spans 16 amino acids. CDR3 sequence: CATSDRGHIGKGTQYF. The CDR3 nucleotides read TGTGCCACCAGTGACCGGGGACATATAGGCAAGGGGACGCAGTATTTT.

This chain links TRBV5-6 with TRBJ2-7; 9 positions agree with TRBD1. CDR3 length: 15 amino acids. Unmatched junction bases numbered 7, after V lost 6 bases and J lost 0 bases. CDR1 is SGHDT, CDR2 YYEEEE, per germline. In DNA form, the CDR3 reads TGTGCCAGCACGCCAGACAGGGGGGGCTCCTACGAGCAGTACTTC. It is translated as CASTPDRGGSYEQYF.

CDR3 sequence: CASTRDRGNEQFF. As DNA, the CDR3 is TGCGCCAGCACCCGGGACAGGGGGAATGAGCAGTTCTTC. The V gene is TRBV5-1, the J gene TRBJ2-1; TRBD1 matches at 11 bases. Germline CDR1 is SGHRS and CDR2 is YFSETQ. The CDR3 runs to 13 residues. The junction had 3 bases not matched to a gene; V was cut back by 6 bases and J by 7 bases.

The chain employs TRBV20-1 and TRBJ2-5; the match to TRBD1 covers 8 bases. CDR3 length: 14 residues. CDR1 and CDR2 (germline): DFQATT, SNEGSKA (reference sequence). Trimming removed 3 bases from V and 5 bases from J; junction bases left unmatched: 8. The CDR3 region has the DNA TGCAGTGCTAGTGGGGGACAGGTCAGGGAGACCCAGTACTTC. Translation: CSASGGQVRETQYF.

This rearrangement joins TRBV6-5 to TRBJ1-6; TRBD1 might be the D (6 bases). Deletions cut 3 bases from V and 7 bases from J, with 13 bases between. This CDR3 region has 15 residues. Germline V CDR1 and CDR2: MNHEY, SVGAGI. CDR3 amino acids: CASSYSTGYNSPLHF. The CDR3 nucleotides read TGTGCCAGCAGTTATTCGACAGGTTACAATTCACCCCTCCACTTT.

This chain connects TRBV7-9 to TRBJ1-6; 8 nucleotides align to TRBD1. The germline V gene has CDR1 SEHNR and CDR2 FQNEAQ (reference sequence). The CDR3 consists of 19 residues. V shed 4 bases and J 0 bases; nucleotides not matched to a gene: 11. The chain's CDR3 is CASSCPGQVNSSYNSPLHF. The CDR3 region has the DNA TGTGCCAGCAGCTGCCCGGGACAGGTAAACAGCTCCTATAATTCACCCCTCCACTTT.

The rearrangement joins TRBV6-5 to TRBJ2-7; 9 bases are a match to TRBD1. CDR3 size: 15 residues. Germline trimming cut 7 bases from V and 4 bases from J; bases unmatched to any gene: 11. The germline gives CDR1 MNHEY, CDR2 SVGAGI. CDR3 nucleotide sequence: TGTGCCAGCACCAAAGAGACAGGGGGTTTTTACGAGCAGTACTTC. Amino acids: CASTKETGGFYEQYF.

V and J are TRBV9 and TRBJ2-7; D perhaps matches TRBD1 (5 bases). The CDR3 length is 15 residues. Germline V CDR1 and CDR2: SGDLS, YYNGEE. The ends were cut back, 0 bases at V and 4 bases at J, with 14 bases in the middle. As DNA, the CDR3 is TGTGCCAGCAGCGTAGCTCCGCAGGGTCAATACGAGCAGTACTTC. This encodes CASSVAPQGQYEQYF.

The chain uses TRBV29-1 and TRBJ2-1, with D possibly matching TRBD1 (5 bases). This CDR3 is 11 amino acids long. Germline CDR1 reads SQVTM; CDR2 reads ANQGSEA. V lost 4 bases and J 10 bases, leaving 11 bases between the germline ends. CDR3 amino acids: CSVGVRTEQFF. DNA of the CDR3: TGCAGCGTTGGGGTCCGGACAGAGCAGTTCTTC.

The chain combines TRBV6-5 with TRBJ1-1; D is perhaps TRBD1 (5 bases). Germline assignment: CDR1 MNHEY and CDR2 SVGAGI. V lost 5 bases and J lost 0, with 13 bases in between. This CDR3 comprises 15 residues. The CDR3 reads CASSHRQKLNTEAFF. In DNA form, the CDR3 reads TGTGCCAGCAGTCATCGACAGAAGTTGAACACTGAAGCTTTCTTT.

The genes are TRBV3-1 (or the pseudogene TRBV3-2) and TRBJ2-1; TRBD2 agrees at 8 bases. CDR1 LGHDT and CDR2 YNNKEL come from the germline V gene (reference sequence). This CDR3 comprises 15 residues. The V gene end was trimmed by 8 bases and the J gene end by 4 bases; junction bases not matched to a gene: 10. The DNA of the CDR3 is TGTGCCAGCGGGGGGATAGCGGGGACTTACAATGAGCAGTTCTTC. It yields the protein CASGGIAGTYNEQFF.

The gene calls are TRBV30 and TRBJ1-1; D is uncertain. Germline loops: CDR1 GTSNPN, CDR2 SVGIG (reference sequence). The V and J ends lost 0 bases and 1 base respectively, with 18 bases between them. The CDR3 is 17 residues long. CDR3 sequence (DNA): TGTGCCTGGAGTGTATTCCCCCCTTTCGGTAGGAACACTGAAGCTTTCTTT. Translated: CAWSVFPPFGRNTEAFF.

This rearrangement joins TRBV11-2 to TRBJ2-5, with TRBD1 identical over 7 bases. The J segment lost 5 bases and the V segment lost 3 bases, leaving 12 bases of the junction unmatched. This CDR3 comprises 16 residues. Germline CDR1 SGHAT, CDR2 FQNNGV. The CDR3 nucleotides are TGTGCCAGCAGCTTGAGGACCAGGGGGTTAGGTGAGACCCAGTACTTC. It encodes CASSLRTRGLGETQYF.

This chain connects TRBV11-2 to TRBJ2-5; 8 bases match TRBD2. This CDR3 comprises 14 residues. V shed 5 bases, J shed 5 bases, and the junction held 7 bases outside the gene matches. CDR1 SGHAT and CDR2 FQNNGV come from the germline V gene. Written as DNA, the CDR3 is TGTGCCAGCAGCCCGGGGGGGCGGGGCGAGACCCAGTACTTC. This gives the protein CASSPGGRGETQYF.

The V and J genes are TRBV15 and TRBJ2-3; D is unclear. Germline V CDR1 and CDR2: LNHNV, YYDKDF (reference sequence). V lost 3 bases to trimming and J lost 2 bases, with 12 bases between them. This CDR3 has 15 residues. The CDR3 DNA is TGTGCCACCAGCAGGACACTCGGAAACACAGATACGCAGTATTTT. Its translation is CATSRTLGNTDTQYF.

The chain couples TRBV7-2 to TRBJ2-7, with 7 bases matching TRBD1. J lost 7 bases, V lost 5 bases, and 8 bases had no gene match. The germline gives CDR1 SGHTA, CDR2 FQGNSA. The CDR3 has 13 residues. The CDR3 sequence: CASSIRQGTEQYF. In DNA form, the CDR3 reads TGTGCCAGCAGCATCAGACAGGGAACGGAGCAGTACTTC.

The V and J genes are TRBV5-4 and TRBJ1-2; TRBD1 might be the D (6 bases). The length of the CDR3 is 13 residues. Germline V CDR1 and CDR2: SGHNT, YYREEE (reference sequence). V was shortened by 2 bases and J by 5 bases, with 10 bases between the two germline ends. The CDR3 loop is CASSLQGWYGYTF. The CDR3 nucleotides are TGTGCCAGCAGCTTACAGGGTTGGTATGGCTACACCTTC.

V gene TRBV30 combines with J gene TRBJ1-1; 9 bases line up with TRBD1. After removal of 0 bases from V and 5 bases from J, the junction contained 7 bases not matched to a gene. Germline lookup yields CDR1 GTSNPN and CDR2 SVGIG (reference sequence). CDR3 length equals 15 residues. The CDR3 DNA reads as TGTGCCTGGAGTGTACTGGAAGGACAGGGGACTGAAGCTTTCTTT. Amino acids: CAWSVLEGQGTEAFF. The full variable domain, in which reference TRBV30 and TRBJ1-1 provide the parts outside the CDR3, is SQTIHQWPATLVQPVGSPLSLECTVEGTSNPNLYWYRQAAGRGLQLLFYSVGIGQISSEVPQNLSASRPQDRQFILSSKKLLLSDSGFYLCAWSVLEGQGTEAFFGQGTRLTVV.

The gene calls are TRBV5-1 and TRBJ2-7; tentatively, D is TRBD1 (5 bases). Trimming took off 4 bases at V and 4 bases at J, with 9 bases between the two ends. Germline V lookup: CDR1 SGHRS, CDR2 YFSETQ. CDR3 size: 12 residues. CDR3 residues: CASSETEYEQYF. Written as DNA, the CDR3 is TGCGCCAGCAGCGAGACAGAGTACGAGCAGTACTTC.

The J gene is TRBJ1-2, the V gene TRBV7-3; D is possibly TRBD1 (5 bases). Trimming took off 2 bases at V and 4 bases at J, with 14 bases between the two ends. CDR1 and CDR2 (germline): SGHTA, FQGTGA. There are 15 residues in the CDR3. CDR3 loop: CASSLGGHGTYGYTF. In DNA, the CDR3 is TGTGCCAGCAGCTTAGGAGGGCACGGGACCTATGGCTACACCTTC.

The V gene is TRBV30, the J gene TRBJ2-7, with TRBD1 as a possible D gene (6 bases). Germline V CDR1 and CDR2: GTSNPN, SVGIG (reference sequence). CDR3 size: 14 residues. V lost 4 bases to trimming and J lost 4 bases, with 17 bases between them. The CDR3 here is CAWNPPGARYEQYF. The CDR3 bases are TGTGCCTGGAATCCCCCAGGGGCGAGGTACGAGCAGTACTTC.

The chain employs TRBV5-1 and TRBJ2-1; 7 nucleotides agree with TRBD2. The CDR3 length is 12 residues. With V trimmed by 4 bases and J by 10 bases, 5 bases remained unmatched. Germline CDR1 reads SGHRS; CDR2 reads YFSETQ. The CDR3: CASSPRGEEQFF. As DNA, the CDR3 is TGCGCCAGCAGCCCTCGGGGGGAAGAGCAGTTCTTC.

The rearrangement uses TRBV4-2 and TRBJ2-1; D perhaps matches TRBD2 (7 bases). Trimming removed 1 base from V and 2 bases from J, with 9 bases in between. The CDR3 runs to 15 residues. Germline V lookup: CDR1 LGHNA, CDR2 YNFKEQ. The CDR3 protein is CASSQGRGPYNEQFF. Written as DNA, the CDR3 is TGTGCCAGCAGCCAAGGGCGGGGGCCCTACAATGAGCAGTTCTTC.

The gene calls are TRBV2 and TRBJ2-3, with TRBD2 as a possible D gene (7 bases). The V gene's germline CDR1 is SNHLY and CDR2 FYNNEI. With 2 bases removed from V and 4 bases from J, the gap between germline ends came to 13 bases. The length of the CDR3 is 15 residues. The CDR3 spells CASSERWEGADTQYF. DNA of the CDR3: TGTGCCAGCAGTGAACGGTGGGAGGGGGCAGATACGCAGTATTTT.

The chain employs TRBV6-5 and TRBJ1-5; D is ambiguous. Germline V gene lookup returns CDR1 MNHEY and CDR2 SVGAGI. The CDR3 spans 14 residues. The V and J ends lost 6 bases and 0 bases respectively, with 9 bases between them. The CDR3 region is CASRALNSNQPQHF. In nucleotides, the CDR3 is TGTGCCAGCAGGGCCCTCAATAGCAATCAGCCCCAGCATTTT.

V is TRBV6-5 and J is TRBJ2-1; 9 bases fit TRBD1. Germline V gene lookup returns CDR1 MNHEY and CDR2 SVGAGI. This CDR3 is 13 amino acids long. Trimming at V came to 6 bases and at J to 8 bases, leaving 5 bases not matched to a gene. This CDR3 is CASRGDRAHEQFF. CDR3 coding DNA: TGTGCCAGCAGGGGGGACAGGGCCCATGAGCAGTTCTTC.

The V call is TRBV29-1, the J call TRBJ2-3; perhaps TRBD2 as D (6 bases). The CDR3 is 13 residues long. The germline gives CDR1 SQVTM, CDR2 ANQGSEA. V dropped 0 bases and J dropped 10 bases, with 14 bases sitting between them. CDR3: CSVEERGPYSQYF. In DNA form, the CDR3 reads TGCAGCGTTGAAGAGCGGGGCCCCTATTCGCAGTATTTT.